The sequence of this T cell receptor beta chain was determined in a study of cytomegalovirus exposure and HLA in healthy donors. Regarding the study as a whole: Solely CMV serostatus was available to characterize immune exposure.

60 Vbeta and 13 Jbeta primers were used in PCR. Produced via immunoSEQ multiplex PCR; TCRdb's table is partial and in-frame only. Among about 170,000 clones listed, almost 75% were seen once. Concerning this clone: Its antigen is not identified.

The source material was PBMCs. The TCR was taken from a woman between 18 and 30 years old in good health and CMV-seropositive.

CDR3 sequence (DNA): TGTGCCAGCCGGAATTGGGGGAGGGCTCGAACCTACAATGAGCAGTTCTTC. Translated, it gives CASRNWGRARTYNEQFF. The chain uses TRBV27 and TRBJ2-1; 7 bases align to TRBD2. After removal of 8 bases from V and 2 bases from J, the junction contained 15 bases not matched to a gene. Germline lookup yields CDR1 MNHEY and CDR2 SMNVEV (reference sequence). CDR3 length: 17 residues.